This record covers a single T cell receptor (beta chain). Its cognate antigen is unknown. The study reverse transcribed the entire isolated RNA, so it sequenced expressed TCRB transcripts. The repertoire was sequenced with immunoSEQ multiplex PCR; TCRdb's copy has only in-frame clones and lacks some. The sample includes 600,000 or so clones, about 14% of them seen just once. The data were obtained in a study of beta chain features in type 1 diabetes. Study context: The number of sorted cells examined across all samples was around 98 million. Broader study findings: In all four CD4+ subsets, TCRB CDR3 length was significantly, moderately reduced in type 1 diabetes.

J lost 4 bases, V lost 4 bases, and 8 bases had no gene match. CDR3 length equals 15 residues. Germline-derived CDR1 and CDR2 are LGHNA and YNFKEQ. This receptor was taken from a man younger than 35 with type 1 diabetes. The sequenced sample consisted of naive CD4+ T cells from blood. The chain recombines TRBV4-2 with TRBJ2-7, with 9 bases matching TRBD1. CDR3 in amino acids: CASSPPGQGEYEQYF. In DNA, the CDR3 is TGTGCCAGCAGCCCTCCGGGACAGGGAGAGTACGAGCAGTACTTC.